This is a list of T cell receptor beta chains from one sample in a study of T cells in Graves' hyperthyroidism and ophthalmopathy. A single record per CDR3 protein comes from TCRdb applying MiXCR to the multiplex PCR reads. The repertoire includes 500,000 to 750,000 distinct CDR3 sequences, 15% to 17% of them detected once, and around 6.6% sits in the top ten. Input material: blood. These receptors all stem from a woman aged 25 to 39 with Graves' hyperthyroidism. The CDR3 runs from the conserved cysteine through the conserved F or W. The order of the fields is V gene, D gene, J gene, clone size, CDR3 DNA, CDR3 protein. The D gene is left open where the match is weak. Clone size is given for some rows only: seen once, a few or many times, or a class if the clone is expanded.

TRBV4-1,TRBD2,TRBJ2-1,.,TGCGCCAGCAGCCAAGATCTCGGGGGGGGGTACAATGAGCAGTTCTTC,CASSQDLGGGYNEQFF
TRBV5-5,.,TRBJ1-5,many,TGTGCCAGCAGCTTTGTGGCCACTCCAGGGTTGAATCAGCCCCAGCATTTT,CASSFVATPGLNQPQHF
TRBV25-1,.,TRBJ1-1,.,TGTGCCAGCAGTGAGTACCAGGGGAACACTGAAGCTTTCTTT,CASSEYQGNTEAFF
TRBV5-1,.,TRBJ2-3,many,TGCGCCAGCAGCTTGGTGCCGACTACTCCACAGGATACGCAGTATTTT,CASSLVPTTPQDTQYF
TRBV20-1,TRBD2,TRBJ2-1,.,TGCAGTGCTATTGTGGGAGGGGTCTACAATGAGCAGTTCTTC,CSAIVGGVYNEQFF
TRBV7-9,.,TRBJ2-7,.,TGTGCCAGCAGCTTGGTCTCAGCTGGGGCAGCATTCTCCTACGAGCAGTACTTC,CASSLVSAGAAFSYEQYF
TRBV7-9,.,TRBJ1-1,many,TGTGCCAGCAGCTTCCCTGTGGCGGACATGAACACTGAAGCTTTCTTT,CASSFPVADMNTEAFF
TRBV4-1,.,TRBJ1-2,.,TGCGCCAGCAGCCCGGCCGGGCCCAAGTCTAACTATGGCTACACCTTC,CASSPAGPKSNYGYTF
TRBV6-5,TRBD1,TRBJ1-5,many,TGTGCCAGCAGTTACTCGACAGGGAGCAATCAGCCCCAGCATTTT,CASSYSTGSNQPQHF
TRBV19,TRBD2,TRBJ2-5,once,TGTGCCAGTAGTATGACTAGCGGGAGGGCCGGAGAGACCCAGTACTTC,CASSMTSGRAGETQYF
TRBV4-1,.,TRBJ2-7,few,TGCGCCAGCAGCCAAGATTTCGGCTACTCCTACGAGCAGTACTTC,CASSQDFGYSYEQYF
TRBV15,.,TRBJ1-1,many,TGTGCCACCAGCAGAGATTGGGGCCAACCGAACACTGAAGCTTTCTTT,CATSRDWGQPNTEAFF
TRBV18,TRBD1,TRBJ1-2,many,TGTGCCAGCTCACCGGACAGGGGAAACTATGGCTACACCTTC,CASSPDRGNYGYTF
TRBV19,TRBD1,TRBJ1-2,.,TGTGCCAGTAGTAAGGGACAGAACTATGGCTACACCTTC,CASSKGQNYGYTF
TRBV7-2,TRBD2,TRBJ2-1,many,TGTGCCAGCAGCTTAGGGACTAGCGTTTCCTACAATGAGCAGTTCTTC,CASSLGTSVSYNEQFF
TRBV6-5,.,TRBJ1-4,many,TGTGCCAGCAGTTACGGCGGGGGGCGAGAAAAACTGTTTTTT,CASSYGGGREKLFF
TRBV30,.,TRBJ1-1,many,TGTGCCTGGAGTGTACTTCTCCATTGGGACACTGAAGCTTTCTTT,CAWSVLLHWDTEAFF
TRBV2,.,TRBJ2-3,many,TGTGCCAGCAGTGGAGGGGCTGTCAGCACAGATACGCAGTATTTT,CASSGGAVSTDTQYF
TRBV3-1,.,TRBJ1-6,few,TGTGCCAGCAGCCCGACAGCGACCACCTATAATTCACCCCTCCACTTT,CASSPTATTYNSPLHF
TRBV18,TRBD1,TRBJ2-7,many,TGTGCCAGCTCACCAGGGACAGCTAAATACGAGCAGTACTTC,CASSPGTAKYEQYF
TRBV28,TRBD1,TRBJ2-7,many,TGTGCCAGCAGGTCCAGTCGACAGGGACACTCCTACGAGCAGTACTTC,CASRSSRQGHSYEQYF
TRBV27,.,TRBJ2-1,.,TGTGCCAGCAGGCTAACGCTGACCTACAATGAGCAGTTCTTC,CASRLTLTYNEQFF
TRBV20-1,.,TRBJ2-7,many,TGCAGTGCCCGAAGGGGGGCGTGGTACGAGCAGTACTTC,CSARRGAWYEQYF
TRBV4-1,.,TRBJ2-1,.,TGCGCCAGCAGCCAAGCGAGTGGCCATGAGCAGTTCTTC,CASSQASGHEQFF
TRBV10-3,.,TRBJ2-5,few,TGTGCCATCAGTGACAACTCAAGGGCAGAGACCCAGTACTTC,CAISDNSRAETQYF
TRBV9,TRBD2,TRBJ2-1,.,TGTGCCAGCAGCCACACTAGCGGACATAACAATGAGCAGTTCTTC,CASSHTSGHNNEQFF
TRBV6-1,.,TRBJ1-1,many,TGTGCCAGCATTGGGTCGGCGCACGGGGGCGCGGTGAACACTGAAGCTTTCTTT,CASIGSAHGGAVNTEAFF
TRBV19,.,TRBJ2-7,few,TGTGCCAGTAGTATAGCCAACGGTCACTACGAGCAGTACTTC,CASSIANGHYEQYF
TRBV30,.,TRBJ2-1,many,TGTGCCTGGAGTGAGACTAGCTACAATGAGCAGTTCTTC,CAWSETSYNEQFF
TRBV4-2,.,TRBJ1-4,.,TGTGCCAGCAGCCAAGATCGGGTCTGGGGGCTAGATGAAAAACTGTTTTTT,CASSQDRVWGLDEKLFF
TRBV9,.,TRBJ2-7,.,TGTGCCAGCAGCGCCGGGACTGTGGGCCCCTACGAGCAGTACTTC,CASSAGTVGPYEQYF
TRBV7-9,TRBD1,TRBJ2-7,.,TGTGCCAGCAGCTCCTTCGACAGGGACCCCAAGCAGTACTTC,CASSSFDRDPKQYF
TRBV18,TRBD2,TRBJ2-2,.,TGTGCCAGCTTACCCCTAGCGGGAGCGAACACCGGGGAGCTGTTTTTT,CASLPLAGANTGELFF
TRBV5-1,.,TRBJ1-4,few,TGCGCCAGCAGCTTGGGACACACAACTAATGAAAAACTGTTTTTT,CASSLGHTTNEKLFF
TRBV7-8,.,TRBJ2-7,few,TGTGCCAGCAGCTCAAAAGAGGGTGGCGAGCAGTACTTC,CASSSKEGGEQYF
TRBV7-9,.,TRBJ2-5,few,TGTGCCAGCAGCTTGGGAACAGGCAATATGGGGGAGACCCAGTACTTC,CASSLGTGNMGETQYF
TRBV6-1,.,TRBJ1-4,many,TGTGCCAGCAGTTTGCAGGGAGGAAAACTGTTTTTT,CASSLQGGKLFF
TRBV11-2,.,TRBJ2-3,many,TGTGCCAGCAGCTTAGTACCTAGCACAGATACGCAGTATTTT,CASSLVPSTDTQYF
TRBV7-9,TRBD2,TRBJ2-2,.,TGTGCCAGCAGCTCACCGGGACTAGCGGGAGAACCGAACACCGGGGAGCTGTTTTTT,CASSSPGLAGEPNTGELFF
TRBV5-1,TRBD2,TRBJ2-7,.,TGCGCCAGCAGCTCCGGTTCTTCAGCGGGGTACGAGCAGTACTTC,CASSSGSSAGYEQYF
TRBV24-1,.,TRBJ2-3,few,TGTGCCACCAGTGATCTGAGGACCTTAGGAGATACGCAGTATTTT,CATSDLRTLGDTQYF